The 3 T cell receptor beta chains listed next were all sequenced from one sample in a study of shared clonotypes between healthy human individuals. Using immunoSEQ multiplex PCR, the repertoire was profiled, and TCRdb retains in-frame clones only, with some absent. The sample has 730,000 or so clones, more than 70% seen once; the top ten hold around 1.8%. Material for sequencing was memory CD4+ T cells sorted from blood. The subset was: CD45RA-negative fraction. The receptors were gathered from a woman younger than 45 in good health.

The chain combines TRBV11-2 with TRBJ1-2; the match to TRBD1 covers 7 bases. The CDR3 runs to 14 residues. The germline V gene encodes CDR1 SGHAT and CDR2 FQNNGV. The J segment lost 8 bases and the V segment lost 1 base, leaving 7 bases of the junction unmatched. CDR3 sequence (DNA): TGTGCCAGCAGCTTAGGCCCGACAGGGCAAGGCTACACCTTC. As protein: CASSLGPTGQGYTF.

On this clone: The same CDR3 also results from other DNA sequences found in this sample. The chain uses TRBV27 and TRBJ1-2; D not resolved. Germline CDR1 and CDR2: MNHEY and SMNVEV (reference sequence). Trimming left V 5 bases short and J 2 bases short, with 3 bases between. The CDR3 covers 11 residues. The CDR3 sequence is CASSGNYGYTF. For the CDR3, the DNA is TGTGCCAGCAGTGGAAACTATGGCTACACCTTC.

J is TRBJ1-3 and V is TRBV6-5, with D perhaps TRBD1 (5 bases). With 6 bases removed from V and 4 bases from J, the gap between germline ends came to 10 bases. Per germline, CDR1 MNHEY and CDR2 SVGAGI. The CDR3 length is 13 residues. CDR3 DNA sequence: TGTGCCAGCAGCAACTCAGGGGGAAACACCATATATTTT. This codes for CASSNSGGNTIYF.